A single TCR beta chain is shown here with its context. Its matching antigen is unknown. The data are from a study of cytomegalovirus exposure and HLA in healthy donors. At the level of the study: Among the roughly 400 genotyped donors, more than 70% were placed in the Caucasian-associated ancestry cluster.

Donors consisted of healthy bone marrow donors. The PCR was carried out with 60 Vbeta primers and 13 Jbeta primers. The protocol was immunoSEQ multiplex PCR, while the TCRdb copy is restricted to in-frame clones and leaves out a portion. The sample carries some 180,000 clones, about four fifths recorded once. Findings and caveats of the study: It is likely that the observed cluster of highly shared sequence variants was a sequencing artifact.

Germline CDR1 and CDR2: KGHSH and LQKENI. The germline V and J ends were trimmed by 2 bases and 2 bases, with 18 bases remaining between them. The CDR3 sequence is 18 residues long. The sequenced sample was PBMCs. The chain links TRBV18 to TRBJ2-2; D is perhaps TRBD1 (6 bases). The source is a woman aged 25 to 45 in good health and CMV-seronegative. CDR3 protein: CASSPRTPGQLNTGELFF. The CDR3 DNA reads as TGTGCCAGCTCACCAAGAACTCCGGGACAATTAAACACCGGGGAGCTGTTTTTT.